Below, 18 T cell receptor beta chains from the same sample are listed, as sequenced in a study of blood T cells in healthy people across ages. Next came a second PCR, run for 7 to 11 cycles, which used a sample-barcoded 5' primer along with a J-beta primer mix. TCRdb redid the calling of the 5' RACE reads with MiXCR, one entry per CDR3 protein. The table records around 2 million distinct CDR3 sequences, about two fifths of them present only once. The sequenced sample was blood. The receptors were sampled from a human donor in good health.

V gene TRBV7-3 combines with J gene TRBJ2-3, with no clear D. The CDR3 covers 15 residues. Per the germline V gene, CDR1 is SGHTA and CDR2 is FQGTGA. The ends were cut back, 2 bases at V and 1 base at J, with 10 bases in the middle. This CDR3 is CASSLDSSRTDTQYF. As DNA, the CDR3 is TGTGCCAGCAGCTTAGATTCCAGTCGCACAGATACGCAGTATTTT. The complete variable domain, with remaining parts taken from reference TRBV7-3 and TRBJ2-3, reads GAGVSQTPSNKVTEKGKYVELRCDPISGHTALYWYRQSLGQGPEFLIYFQGTGAADDSGLPNDRFFAVRPEGSVSTLKIQRTERGDSAVYLCASSLDSSRTDTQYFGPGTRLTVL.

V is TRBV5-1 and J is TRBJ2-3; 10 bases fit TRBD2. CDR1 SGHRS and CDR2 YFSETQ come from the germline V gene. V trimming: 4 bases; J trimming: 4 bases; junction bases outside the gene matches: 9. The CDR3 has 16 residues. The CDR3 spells CASSGYSGTSADTQYF. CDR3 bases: TGCGCCAGCAGCGGATACTCCGGGACTAGCGCAGATACGCAGTATTTT.

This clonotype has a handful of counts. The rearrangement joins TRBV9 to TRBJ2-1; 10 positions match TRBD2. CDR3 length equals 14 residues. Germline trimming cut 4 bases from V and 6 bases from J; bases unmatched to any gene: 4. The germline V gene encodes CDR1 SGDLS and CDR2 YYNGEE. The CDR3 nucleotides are TGTGCCAGCAGCTCACTAGCGGGGACCAATGAGCAGTTCTTC. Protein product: CASSSLAGTNEQFF.

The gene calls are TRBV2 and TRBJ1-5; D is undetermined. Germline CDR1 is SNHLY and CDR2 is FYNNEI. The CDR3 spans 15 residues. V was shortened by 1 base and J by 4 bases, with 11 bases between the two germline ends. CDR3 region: CASSEDGGSNQPQHF. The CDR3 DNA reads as TGTGCCAGCAGTGAAGACGGAGGGAGTAATCAGCCCCAGCATTTT.

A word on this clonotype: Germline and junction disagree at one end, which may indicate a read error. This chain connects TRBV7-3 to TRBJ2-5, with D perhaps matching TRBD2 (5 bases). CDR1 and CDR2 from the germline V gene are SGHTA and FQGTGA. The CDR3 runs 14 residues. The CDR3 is CVSSLISRGETQYF. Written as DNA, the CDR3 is TGTGTCAGCAGCTTAATCTCACGGGGTGAGACCCAGTACTTC. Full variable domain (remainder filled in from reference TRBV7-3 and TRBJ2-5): GAGVSQTPSNKVTEKGKYVELRCDPISGHTALYWYRQSLGQGPEFLIYFQGTGAADDSGLPNDRFFAVRPEGSVSTLKIQRTERGDSAVYLCVSSLISRGETQYFGPGTRLLVL.

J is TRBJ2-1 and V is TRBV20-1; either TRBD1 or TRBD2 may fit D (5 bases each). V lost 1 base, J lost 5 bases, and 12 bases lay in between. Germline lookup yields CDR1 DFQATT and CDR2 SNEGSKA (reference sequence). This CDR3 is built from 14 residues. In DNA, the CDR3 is TGCAGTGCTAGAGCGACGGGACCGAACAATGAGCAGTTCTTC. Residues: CSARATGPNNEQFF.

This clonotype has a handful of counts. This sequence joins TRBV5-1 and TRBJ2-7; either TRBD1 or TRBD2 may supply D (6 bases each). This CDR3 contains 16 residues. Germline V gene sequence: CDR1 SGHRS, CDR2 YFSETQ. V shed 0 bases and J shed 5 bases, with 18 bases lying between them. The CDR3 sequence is CASSLVASGALHEQYF. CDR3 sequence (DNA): TGCGCCAGCAGCTTGGTGGCTTCGGGGGCGCTTCACGAGCAGTACTTC. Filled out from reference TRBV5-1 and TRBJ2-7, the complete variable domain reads KAGVTQTPRYLIKTRGQQVTLSCSPISGHRSVSWYQQTPGQGLQFLFEYFSETQRNKGNFPGRFSGRQFSNSRSEMNVSTLELGDSALYLCASSLVASGALHEQYFGPGTRLTVT.

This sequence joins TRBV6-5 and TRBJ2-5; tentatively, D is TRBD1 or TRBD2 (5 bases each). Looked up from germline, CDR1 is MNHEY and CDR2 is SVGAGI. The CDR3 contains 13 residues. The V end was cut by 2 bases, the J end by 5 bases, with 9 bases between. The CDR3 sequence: CASSYPGTETQYF. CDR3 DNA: TGTGCCAGCAGTTACCCCGGGACCGAGACCCAGTACTTC.

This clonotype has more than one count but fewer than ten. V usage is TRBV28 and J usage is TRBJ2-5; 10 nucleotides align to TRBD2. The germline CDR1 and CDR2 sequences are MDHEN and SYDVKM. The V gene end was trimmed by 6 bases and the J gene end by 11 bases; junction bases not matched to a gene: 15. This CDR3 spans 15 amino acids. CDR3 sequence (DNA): TGTGCCAGCAGCGATAGCGGGGGGCTTACCTATGAGCAGTACTTC. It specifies CASSDSGGLTYEQYF.

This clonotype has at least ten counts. CDR3 residues: CASSFGTGGPRGYTF. The DNA of the CDR3 is TGTGCCAGCAGTTTCGGGACAGGGGGCCCAAGGGGCTACACCTTC. The chain carries TRBV27 and TRBJ1-2, with 12 bases identical to TRBD1. Germline values: CDR1 MNHEY, CDR2 SMNVEV (reference sequence). CDR3 length: 15 amino acids. Trimming at V came to 3 bases and at J to 8 bases, leaving 7 bases not matched to a gene.

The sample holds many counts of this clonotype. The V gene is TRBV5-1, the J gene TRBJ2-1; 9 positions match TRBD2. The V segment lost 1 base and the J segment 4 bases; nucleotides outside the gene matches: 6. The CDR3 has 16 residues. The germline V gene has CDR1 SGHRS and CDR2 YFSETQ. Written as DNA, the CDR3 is TGCGCCAGCAGCTTGTCGGCTAGCGGGGCATACAATGAGCAGTTCTTC. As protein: CASSLSASGAYNEQFF. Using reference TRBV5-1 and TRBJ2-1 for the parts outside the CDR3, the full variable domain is KAGVTQTPRYLIKTRGQQVTLSCSPISGHRSVSWYQQTPGQGLQFLFEYFSETQRNKGNFPGRFSGRQFSNSRSEMNVSTLELGDSALYLCASSLSASGAYNEQFFGPGTRLTVL.

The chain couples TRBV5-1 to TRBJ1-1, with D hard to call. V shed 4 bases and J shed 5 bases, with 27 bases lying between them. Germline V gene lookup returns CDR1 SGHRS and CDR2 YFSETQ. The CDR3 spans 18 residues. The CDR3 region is CASSPPLRAGPERTEAFF. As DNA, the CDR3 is TGCGCCAGCAGCCCCCCTCTGAGGGCAGGACCGGAGAGGACTGAAGCTTTCTTT.

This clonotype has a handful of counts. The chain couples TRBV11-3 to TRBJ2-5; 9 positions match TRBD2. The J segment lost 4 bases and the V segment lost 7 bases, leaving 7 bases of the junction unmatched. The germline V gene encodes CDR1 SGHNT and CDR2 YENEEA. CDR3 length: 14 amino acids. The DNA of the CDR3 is TGTGCCAGCAAATCGGGACTAGCTGGAGAGACCCAGTACTTC. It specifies CASKSGLAGETQYF.

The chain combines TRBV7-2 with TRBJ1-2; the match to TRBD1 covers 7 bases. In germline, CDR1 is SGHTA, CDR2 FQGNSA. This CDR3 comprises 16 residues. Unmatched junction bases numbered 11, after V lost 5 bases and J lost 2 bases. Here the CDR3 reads CASSPGGQGVNYGYTF. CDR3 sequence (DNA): TGTGCCAGCAGCCCAGGAGGGCAGGGGGTAAACTATGGCTACACCTTC. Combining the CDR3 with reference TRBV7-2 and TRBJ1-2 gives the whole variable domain GAGVSQSPSNKVTEKGKDVELRCDPISGHTALYWYRQSLGQGLEFLIYFQGNSAPDKSGLPSDRFSAERTGGSVSTLTIQRTQQEDSAVYLCASSPGGQGVNYGYTFGSGTRLTVV.

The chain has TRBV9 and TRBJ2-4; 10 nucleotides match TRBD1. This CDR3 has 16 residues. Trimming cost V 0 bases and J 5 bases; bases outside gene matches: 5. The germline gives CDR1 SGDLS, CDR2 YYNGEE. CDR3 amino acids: CASSVGRGQGQNIQYF. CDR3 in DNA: TGTGCCAGCAGCGTAGGGAGGGGACAGGGGCAAAACATTCAGTACTTC.

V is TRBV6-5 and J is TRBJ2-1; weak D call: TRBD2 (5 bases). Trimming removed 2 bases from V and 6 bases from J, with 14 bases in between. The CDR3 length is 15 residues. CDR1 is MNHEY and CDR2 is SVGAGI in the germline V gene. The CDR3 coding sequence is TGTGCCAGCAGTTACAAGGCCGAGGGTCTCAATGAGCAGTTCTTC. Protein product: CASSYKAEGLNEQFF.

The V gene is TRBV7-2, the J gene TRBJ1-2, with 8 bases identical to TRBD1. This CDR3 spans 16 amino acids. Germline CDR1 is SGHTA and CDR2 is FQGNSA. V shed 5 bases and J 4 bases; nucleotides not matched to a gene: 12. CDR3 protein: CASSLGGRGRLYGYTF. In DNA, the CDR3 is TGTGCCAGCAGCCTGGGGGGCAGGGGGCGTCTCTATGGCTACACCTTC.

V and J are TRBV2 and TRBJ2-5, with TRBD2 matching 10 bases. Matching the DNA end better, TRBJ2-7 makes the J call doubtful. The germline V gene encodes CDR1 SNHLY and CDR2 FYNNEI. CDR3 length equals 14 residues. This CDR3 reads CASSGASGSVEQYF. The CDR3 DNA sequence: TGTGCCAGCAGTGGGGCTAGCGGGAGCGTCGAGCAGTACTTC.